This T cell receptor (beta chain) is from a study of lung T cells in sarcoidosis with Löfgren's syndrome. Findings of the study overall: The most expanded V genes in Löfgren's patients were reportedly TRAV12-1 and TRBV2. These T cells were suggested, not shown, to recognize a putative antigen.

TCRdb reanalysed the reads using MiXCR and keeps one entry per CDR3 protein. The repertoire holds around 60,000 distinct CDR3 sequences, with around 21% as singletons. In regard to this clonotype: Antigen: not known.

The CDR3 runs 17 residues. CDR1 is MGHRA and CDR2 is YSYEKL in the germline V gene. The trim removed 2 bases at V and 4 bases at J, leaving 11 bases unmatched. V usage is TRBV4-1 and J usage is TRBJ2-1, with 7 nucleotides matching TRBD1. The TCR sequence derives from a human donor with sarcoidosis (Löfgren's syndrome or another form), or a control subject (not recorded which). Specimen: CD4+ T cells from PBMCs. The DNA for the CDR3 is TGCGCCAGCAGCCAAAATCCTAGCCGGGACAGTTACAATGAGCAGTTCTTC. As protein: CASSQNPSRDSYNEQFF.